Each of the 21 T cell receptor beta chains below was sequenced from the same sample in a study of regulatory T cells in long-lasting Graves disease. Described time point: persistent/refractory GD, antithyroid drugs over 5 years with positive TRAb. The TCR library was prepared using RNA isolated from PBMCs. With iRepertoire HTBI primers and Arm-PCR of CDR3 regions, TCR beta libraries were built. TCRdb reanalysed the multiplex PCR reads using MiXCR and keeps one entry per CDR3 protein. The sample holds roughly 500,000 distinct CDR3 sequences, about a fifth seen once. Here the sequenced sample was peripheral blood mononuclear cells (PBMCs), taken when the disease was refractory, from a patient treated with antithyroid drugs. These TCRs come from a female donor with Graves disease.

This clonotype was seen repeatedly, ten times or more. Germline and junction disagree at one end, which may indicate a read error. The V and J genes are TRBV20-1 and TRBJ2-2, with D possibly being TRBD2 (5 bases). Germline V gene lookup returns CDR1 DFQATT and CDR2 SNEGSKA (reference sequence). CDR3 length equals 16 residues. CDR3 sequence reads: CSASPEGVAITGELFF. For the CDR3, the DNA is TGCAGCGCTAGCCCTGAAGGAGTAGCGATCACCGGGGAGCTGTTTTTT.

This clonotype was seen ten or more times. The chain uses TRBV30 and TRBJ1-2, with D possibly matching TRBD1 (6 bases). The V end lost 1 base, the J end lost 8 bases, and 14 bases lay between the germline ends. Germline CDR1 reads GTSNPN; CDR2 reads SVGIG (reference sequence). This CDR3 region has 13 residues. The CDR3 spells CAWSADRHAGYTF. DNA of the CDR3: TGTGCCTGGAGTGCTGACAGGCATGCAGGCTACACCTTC.

This clonotype was recorded a few times. In DNA form, the CDR3 reads TGCAGTGCTAGAGATTGGAAACCGGGACTAGCGGGAGACGAAGAGACCCAGTACTTC. It is translated as CSARDWKPGLAGDEETQYF. The chain links TRBV20-1 to TRBJ2-5; 14 nucleotides align to TRBD2. The CDR3 spans 19 residues. J was trimmed by 3 bases and V by 0 bases; bases with no gene match: 12. CDR1 is DFQATT, CDR2 SNEGSKA, per germline (reference sequence).

There are many counts of this clonotype. This chain connects TRBV27 to TRBJ2-7; D is uncertain. The CDR3 is 13 residues long. The V end was cut by 0 bases, the J end by 7 bases, with 10 bases between. In germline, CDR1 is MNHEY, CDR2 SMNVEV (reference sequence). CDR3 sequence reads: CASSLSSSSEQYF. Here the CDR3 DNA reads TGTGCCAGCAGTTTATCTTCTAGTAGTGAGCAGTACTTC.

The chain joins TRBV6-9 to TRBJ2-7; 9 nucleotides align to TRBD2. V shed 4 bases and J 9 bases; nucleotides not matched to a gene: 7. The CDR3 runs 13 residues. From germline, CDR1 is MNHGY and CDR2 SVAAGI. CDR3 nucleotides: TGTGCCAGCAGTTTAGCGGGAGCAAACGGGCAGTACTTC. Its translation is CASSLAGANGQYF.

The chain carries TRBV7-9 and TRBJ1-2; D gene uncertain. This CDR3 region has 15 residues. Germline V CDR1 and CDR2: SEHNR, FQNEAQ (reference sequence). V shed 4 bases and J shed 0 bases, with 12 bases lying between them. CDR3 coding DNA: TGTGCCAGCAGCTCAAGTCCAGGAACTAACTATGGCTACACCTTC. Encoded protein: CASSSSPGTNYGYTF.

The J gene is TRBJ2-3, the V gene TRBV24-1; tentatively, D is TRBD2 (6 bases). Germline values: CDR1 KGHDR, CDR2 SFDVKD. This CDR3 region has 14 residues. The V end was cut by 3 bases, the J end by 8 bases, with 14 bases between. CDR3 coding DNA: TGTGCCACCAGTGATGGGAGGCATACACCTACGCAGTATTTT. Protein product: CATSDGRHTPTQYF.

This clonotype was observed at least ten times. The chain uses TRBV6-5 and TRBJ1-5; no clear D gene. V shed 2 bases and J shed 5 bases, with 10 bases lying between them. Germline V lookup: CDR1 MNHEY, CDR2 SVGAGI. The CDR3 runs 14 residues. The CDR3 nucleotides read TGTGCCAGCAGTTACGAAGGTGGGTATCAGCCCCAGCATTTT. As protein: CASSYEGGYQPQHF.

The rearrangement uses TRBV10-2 and TRBJ2-2, with D perhaps TRBD2 (5 bases). Trimming took off 7 bases at V and 4 bases at J, with 13 bases between the two ends. Germline V gene lookup returns CDR1 WSHSY and CDR2 SAAADI. CDR3 length equals 14 residues. CDR3 in DNA: TGCGCCAGCATGAAAAGGGCGGGCACCGGGGAGCTGTTTTTT. Translation: CASMKRAGTGELFF.

This clonotype was detected ten times or more. The chain combines TRBV30 with TRBJ1-2; TRBD1 is a possible D gene (5 bases). CDR1 and CDR2 (germline): GTSNPN, SVGIG (reference sequence). This CDR3 is 13 amino acids long. The DNA of the CDR3 is TGTGCACGGAGTATCGGCAGGGCCCATGGCTACACCTTC. This sequence encodes CARSIGRAHGYTF.

This chain connects TRBV24-1 to TRBJ2-1; TRBD1 or TRBD2 may be the D gene (5 bases each). This CDR3 is built from 16 residues. The germline gives CDR1 KGHDR, CDR2 SFDVKD. Trimming took off 3 bases at V and 5 bases at J, with 16 bases between the two ends. The CDR3 protein is CATSDRDVWYNNEQFF. The CDR3, as DNA: TGTGCCACCAGTGATCGGGACGTGTGGTATAACAATGAGCAGTTCTTC.

V gene TRBV27 combines with J gene TRBJ2-2; TRBD1 matches 8 bases. Germline CDR1 reads MNHEY; CDR2 reads SMNVEV (reference sequence). The CDR3 runs 16 residues. With 3 bases clipped from V and 2 bases from J, the junction kept 5 bases outside the gene matches. The CDR3 reads CASSLGAGGNTGELFF. CDR3 DNA sequence: TGTGCCAGCAGTTTGGGTGCAGGGGGCAACACCGGGGAGCTGTTTTTT.

The chain has TRBV6-5 and TRBJ2-7; 15 nucleotides agree with TRBD2. Germline values: CDR1 MNHEY, CDR2 SVGAGI. This CDR3 has 21 residues. Trimming at V came to 0 bases and at J to 4 bases, leaving 16 bases not matched to a gene. The CDR3 protein is CASSYSIRFTGTSGRLYEQYF. DNA of the CDR3: TGTGCCAGCAGTTACTCGATTCGATTTACCGGGACTAGCGGGAGGTTGTACGAGCAGTACTTC.

The rearrangement links TRBV6-2 or TRBV6-3 to TRBJ1-5; D is possibly TRBD1 (6 bases). Germline V gives CDR1 MNHEY, CDR2 SVGEGT. The V end lost 7 bases, the J end lost 2 bases, and 9 bases lay between the germline ends. The CDR3 covers 13 residues. CDR3 in DNA: TGTGCCAGCAAGGAGGGGGGCAATCAGCCCCAGCATTTT. Protein product: CASKEGGNQPQHF.

This clonotype was found many times. The gene calls are TRBV2 and TRBJ2-5; D perhaps matches TRBD2 (5 bases). This CDR3 region has 16 residues. Germline V gene sequence: CDR1 SNHLY, CDR2 FYNNEI. V was shortened by 6 bases and J by 4 bases, with 21 bases between the two germline ends. CDR3 in DNA: TGTGCCAGCAGAGATAACCGGGGTTCAGGTGGAGAGACCCAGTACTTC. It specifies CASRDNRGSGGETQYF.

This clonotype was seen many times. The V gene is TRBV6-9, the J gene TRBJ1-2; D ambiguous. The CDR3 extends over 14 amino acids. V lost 4 bases to trimming and J lost 8 bases, with 17 bases between them. The V gene's germline CDR1 is MNHGY and CDR2 SVAAGI. As DNA, the CDR3 is TGTGCCAGCAGTTTATCTCGGTCTGCTAGCGGCTACACCTTC. It translates to CASSLSRSASGYTF.

In this sample, this clonotype turned up many times. The CDR3 loop reads CASSGIGAEAFF. CDR3 sequence (DNA): TGTGCCAGCAGTGGAATAGGGGCTGAAGCTTTCTTT. V usage is TRBV2 and J usage is TRBJ1-1; possible D gene TRBD1, 5 bases. V lost 4 bases to trimming and J lost 6 bases, with 9 bases between them. Germline V gene sequence: CDR1 SNHLY, CDR2 FYNNEI. The CDR3 contains 12 residues. Using reference TRBV2 and TRBJ1-1 for the parts outside the CDR3, the full variable domain is EPEVTQTPSHQVTQMGQEVILRCVPISNHLYFYWYRQILGQKVEFLVSFYNNEISEKSEIFDDQFSVERPDGSNFTLKIRSTKLEDSAMYFCASSGIGAEAFFGQGTRLTVV.

The CDR3 DNA is TGTGCCAGCAGCCTCATACCAGGTTTTACAGATACGCAGTATTTT. It encodes CASSLIPGFTDTQYF. The V and J genes are TRBV3-1 and TRBJ2-3; D not certain. Per germline, CDR1 LGHDT and CDR2 YNNKEL (reference sequence). CDR3 length equals 15 residues. The V and J ends lost 4 bases and 3 bases respectively, with 14 bases between them.

Notes on this clonotype: It may be a read error: a sequence one base away is much more abundant. V gene TRBV7-2 combines with J gene TRBJ2-5, with D perhaps matching TRBD2 (6 bases). The CDR3 sequence is 16 residues long. CDR1 is SGHTA, CDR2 FQGNSA, per germline. The CDR3 here is CASSLERGRLAEAQYF. Written as DNA, the CDR3 is TGTGCCAGCAGCTTAGAACGGGGGAGGTTAGCAGAGGCCCAGTACTTC. Using reference TRBV7-2 and TRBJ2-5 for the parts outside the CDR3, the full variable domain is GAGVSQSPSNKVTEKGKDVELRCDPISGHTALYWYRQSLGQGLEFLIYFQGNSAPDKSGLPSDRFSAERTGGSVSTLTIQRTQQEDSAVYLCASSLERGRLAEAQYFGPGTRLLVL.

This clonotype was seen ten or more times. The V call is TRBV30, the J call TRBJ1-1; D uncertain. This CDR3 is built from 11 residues. From germline, CDR1 is GTSNPN and CDR2 SVGIG (reference sequence). Trimming pared 2 bases from V and 10 bases from J, leaving 11 bases between. DNA for the CDR3: TGTGCCTGGAGTCGGGGAGAGTCAGCTTTCTTT. This translates into CAWSRGESAFF.

This clonotype was seen many times. The chain uses TRBV6-1 and TRBJ1-5; 10 bases match TRBD1. Germline assignment: CDR1 MNHNS and CDR2 SASEGT. Germline trimming cut 6 bases from V and 6 bases from J; bases unmatched to any gene: 11. The CDR3 length is 16 residues. The CDR3 is CASSQPGQGRGQPQHF. As DNA, the CDR3 is TGTGCCAGCAGCCAACCGGGACAGGGGCGCGGTCAGCCCCAGCATTTT.